The 12 T cell receptor beta chains given below trace back to one sample, sequenced in a study of T cell repertoires in cytomegalovirus infection. Using its own MiXCR run on the reads, TCRdb lists one record per CDR3 protein. Here the sample spans tens of thousands of distinct CDR3 sequences, 4% being singletons. The sequenced material came from PBMCs. Receptors originate from a human donor in good health (CMV status not recorded). Some clones in this sample may be carry-over from other donors' samples.

Ten or more counts support this clonotype. J is TRBJ1-5 and V is TRBV28; D is possibly TRBD1 (5 bases). The V end lost 6 bases, the J end lost 3 bases, and 18 bases lay between the germline ends. CDR3 length equals 16 residues. The germline V gene has CDR1 MDHEN and CDR2 SYDVKM. The CDR3 region has the DNA TGTGCCAGCAGAGGGACCGGGAACAACAACAATCAGCCCCAGCATTTT. This codes for CASRGTGNNNNQPQHF.

This clonotype came up many times. The V call is TRBV6-5, the J call TRBJ2-1; D unclear. Deletions cut 2 bases from V and 5 bases from J, with 10 bases between. CDR3 size: 14 residues. The germline gives CDR1 MNHEY, CDR2 SVGAGI. The CDR3 coding sequence is TGTGCCAGCAGTTACCCCCAGCGCAACAATGAGCAGTTCTTC. This encodes CASSYPQRNNEQFF.

Many counts were recorded for this clonotype. The chain uses TRBV7-2 and TRBJ1-4, with D possibly TRBD1 on 5 matching bases. The germline gives CDR1 SGHTA, CDR2 FQGNSA. This CDR3 spans 15 amino acids. The germline V and J ends were trimmed by 1 base and 2 bases, with 8 bases remaining between them. CDR3 DNA sequence: TGTGCCAGCAGCTTAGGGGGGAGCACTAATGAAAAACTGTTTTTT. It encodes CASSLGGSTNEKLFF.

This clonotype was detected ten times or more. This rearrangement joins TRBV7-2 to TRBJ2-3; the match to TRBD2 covers 8 bases. In germline, CDR1 is SGHTA, CDR2 FQGNSA. The CDR3 is made up of 16 amino acids. V dropped 2 bases and J dropped 7; count of bases not matched to a gene: 11. The CDR3 sequence: CASSLKGLGSSNTQYF. CDR3 bases: TGTGCCAGCAGCTTAAAGGGACTAGGGAGTTCAAATACGCAGTATTTT. The full variable domain, rest sourced from reference TRBV7-2 and TRBJ2-3, is GAGVSQSPSNKVTEKGKDVELRCDPISGHTALYWYRQSLGQGLEFLIYFQGNSAPDKSGLPSDRFSAERTGGSVSTLTIQRTQQEDSAVYLCASSLKGLGSSNTQYFGPGTRLTVL.

This clonotype was recorded many times. The rearrangement links TRBV6-6 to TRBJ2-3; D is unresolved. V was clipped by 0 bases and J by 1 base, with 11 bases between them. CDR1 is MNHNY, CDR2 SVGAGI, per germline (reference sequence). The CDR3 runs to 16 residues. The CDR3 sequence is CASSYSALRGTDTQYF. DNA of the CDR3: TGTGCCAGCAGTTACTCGGCCCTGAGAGGCACAGATACGCAGTATTTT.

This clonotype was recorded at least ten times. This chain joins TRBV10-3 and TRBJ2-3, with TRBD2 as a possible D gene (5 bases). The V and J ends lost 6 bases and 6 bases respectively, with 19 bases between them. The CDR3 runs 15 residues. Germline V gene lookup returns CDR1 ENHRY and CDR2 SYGVKD. CDR3 bases: TGTGCCATCAGCAAAACGGGATCGGCAGTGGATACGCAGTATTTT. Its protein is CAISKTGSAVDTQYF.

This chain uses TRBV28 with TRBJ2-5; the match to TRBD2 covers 14 bases. CDR1 and CDR2 (germline): MDHEN, SYDVKM. The CDR3 runs 18 residues. The V gene end was trimmed by 6 bases and the J gene end by 5 bases; junction bases not matched to a gene: 14. This CDR3 reads CASSPGLAGGGGWETQYF. DNA of the CDR3: TGTGCCAGCAGCCCCGGACTAGCGGGAGGCGGTGGGTGGGAGACCCAGTACTTC.

The V gene is TRBV7-2, the J gene TRBJ1-3, with D tentatively TRBD1 (6 bases). CDR3 size: 16 residues. CDR1 and CDR2 (germline): SGHTA, FQGNSA. The V end was cut by 2 bases, the J end by 5 bases, with 16 bases between. The CDR3 DNA sequence: TGTGCCAGCAGCTTATTTTCCGGGGGCTTGAGAAACACCATATATTTT. This translates into CASSLFSGGLRNTIYF.

This clonotype showed up many times. V and J are TRBV7-8 and TRBJ1-4; 9 nucleotides line up with TRBD1. Germline V gene lookup returns CDR1 SGHVS and CDR2 FQNEAQ. The CDR3 loop spans 14 amino acids. V gave up 5 bases and J gave up 6 bases; unmatched junction bases: 4. CDR3: CASSKGQGHEKLFF. The CDR3 nucleotides are TGTGCCAGCAGCAAGGGACAGGGTCATGAAAAACTGTTTTTT.

In its sample, this clonotype was seen many times. CDR3 amino acids: CATVAKGQETQYF. DNA for the CDR3: TGTGCCACCGTAGCCAAAGGCCAAGAGACCCAGTACTTC. J is TRBJ2-5 and V is TRBV7-2; no firm D call. Trimming removed 10 bases from V and 1 base from J, with 13 bases in between. The length of the CDR3 is 13 residues. Germline CDR1 and CDR2: SGHTA and FQGNSA.

This clonotype was observed at least ten times. The rearrangement uses TRBV7-3 and TRBJ1-5; D gene uncertain. From germline, CDR1 is SGHTA and CDR2 FQGTGA. The CDR3 extends over 15 amino acids. V lost 8 bases and J 7 bases, leaving 21 bases between the germline ends. CDR3 loop: CASRPLSIRWQPQHF. DNA of the CDR3: TGTGCCAGCCGCCCCCTAAGTATTAGGTGGCAGCCCCAGCATTTT.

This clonotype was detected many times. The V gene is TRBV28, the J gene TRBJ2-7, with a weak D call TRBD1 (6 bases). Germline V gene data show CDR1 as MDHEN and CDR2 as SYDVKM. There are 14 residues in the CDR3. Trimming left V 6 bases short and J 3 bases short, with 15 bases between. The CDR3 bases are TGTGCCAGCAGCCCGTCGCTAGGGGGCTACGAGCAGTACTTC. It encodes CASSPSLGGYEQYF. Full variable domain (outside the CDR3, taken from reference TRBV28 and TRBJ2-7): DVKVTQSSRYLVKRTGEKVFLECVQDMDHENMFWYRQDPGLGLRLIYFSYDVKMKEKGDIPEGYSVSREKKERFSLILESASTNQTSMYLCASSPSLGGYEQYFGPGTRLTVT.